The 6 T cell receptor beta chains below all came from one sample that was sequenced in a study of blood T cell repertoires in COVID-19. Clones were read by immunoSEQ multiplex PCR, and TCRdb kept only the in-frame ones, dropping some. The repertoire holds about 90,000 clones, with 80% as singletons. Sequenced input: peripheral blood. All receptors derive from a woman between 65 and 79 years old with acute or convalescent COVID-19.

This chain links TRBV5-4 with TRBJ2-7, with 7 positions matching TRBD2. Germline V CDR1 and CDR2: SGHNT, YYREEE (reference sequence). The trim removed 4 bases at V and 6 bases at J, leaving 13 bases unmatched. The CDR3 extends over 15 amino acids. The CDR3 DNA follows: TGTGCCAGCAGCCCCAAGGGGCGGGAGAGGCTCGAGCAGTACTTC. Translated: CASSPKGRERLEQYF.

This clone has only one observation. The rearrangement joins TRBV7-9 to TRBJ2-1; 12 bases fit TRBD2. Per germline, CDR1 SEHNR and CDR2 FQNEAQ (reference sequence). This CDR3 spans 17 amino acids. V lost 2 bases, J lost 6 bases, and 8 bases stayed unmatched. CDR3 DNA sequence: TGTGCCAGCAGCTTAAGGTTGCGACTAGCGGGAGCCAATGAGCAGTTCTTC. Amino acids: CASSLRLRLAGANEQFF.

The gene calls are TRBV6-1 and TRBJ1-3; 7 nucleotides line up with TRBD1. Germline CDR1 is MNHNS and CDR2 is SASEGT. V shed 3 bases and J 0 bases; nucleotides not matched to a gene: 2. This CDR3 is 15 amino acids long. CDR3 loop: CASSDPGGSGNTIYF. The CDR3 nucleotides are TGTGCCAGCAGTGACCCAGGGGGCTCTGGAAACACCATATATTTT.

On this clone itself: This sample includes further DNA sequences coding for the same CDR3. The chain links TRBV4-3 to TRBJ1-2; D unclear. V was cut by 0 bases and J by 2 bases, with 10 bases left in between. Germline V lookup: CDR1 LGHNA, CDR2 YSLEER. The CDR3 length is 15 residues. CDR3 residues: CASSQDPSGNYGYTF. DNA of the CDR3: TGCGCCAGCAGCCAAGACCCGTCAGGAAACTATGGCTACACCTTC.

This clone was seen a single time. J is TRBJ2-4 and V is TRBV5-5; 10 nucleotides line up with TRBD2. Per the germline V gene, CDR1 is SGHKS and CDR2 is YYEKEE (reference sequence). V shed 4 bases and J 0 bases; nucleotides not matched to a gene: 13. The CDR3 totals 19 residues. The CDR3: CASSPRTSGGIRAKNIQYF. In nucleotides, the CDR3 is TGTGCCAGCAGCCCAAGGACTAGCGGAGGGATACGAGCCAAAAACATTCAGTACTTC. Based on the CDR3 plus reference TRBV5-5 and TRBJ2-4, the full variable domain is DAGVTQSPTHLIKTRGQQVTLRCSPISGHKSVSWYQQVLGQGPQFIFQYYEKEERGRGNFPDRFSARQFPNYSSELNVNALLLGDSALYLCASSPRTSGGIRAKNIQYFGAGTRLSVL.

V is TRBV5-1 and J is TRBJ2-7; the match to TRBD2 covers 10 bases. The CDR3 loop spans 15 amino acids. CDR1 SGHRS and CDR2 YFSETQ come from the germline V gene. The trim removed 5 bases at V and 3 bases at J, leaving 8 bases unmatched. CDR3 in amino acids: CASSYSGGHFYEQYF. The CDR3 DNA follows: TGCGCCAGCAGTTATAGCGGGGGGCACTTCTACGAGCAGTACTTC. The variable domain in full, completed from reference TRBV5-1 and TRBJ2-7, reads KAGVTQTPRYLIKTRGQQVTLSCSPISGHRSVSWYQQTPGQGLQFLFEYFSETQRNKGNFPGRFSGRQFSNSRSEMNVSTLELGDSALYLCASSYSGGHFYEQYFGPGTRLTVT.